Described below is a single T cell receptor (beta chain) sequence and its context. J lost 4 bases, V lost 0 bases, and 4 bases had no gene match. The CDR3 sequence is 16 residues long. The germline V gene has CDR1 SGHNT and CDR2 YYREEE (reference sequence). Extracted RNA was reverse transcribed, and the resulting cDNA served as sequencing template. Some clones are missing from TCRdb's copy, which holds only in-frame ones; the method was immunoSEQ multiplex PCR. The repertoire holds about 130,000 clones, around 60% seen once, with 4.5% to 5.5% in the top ten. This sample stems from a study of CD8+ T cells in alopecia areata. Whole-study context: In an open-label trial, patients got 5 to 10 mg tofacitinib twice daily.

Alopecia areata patients had lesional scalp punch biopsies and peripheral blood taken from them. Sorting of CD4+ and CD8+ T cells was performed on PBMCs. The chain combines TRBV5-4 with TRBJ2-2, with 9 bases that match TRBD2. This sequence originates from a human donor with alopecia areata. Sequences were derived from CD4+ T cells sorted from blood, sampled at week 0. CDR3 in DNA: TGTGCCAGCAGCTTGGGACTAGCGGCGGGCACCGGGGAGCTGTTTTTT. The encoded protein is CASSLGLAAGTGELFF.